This T cell receptor beta chain was sequenced in a study of beta chain features in type 1 diabetes. General study points: Researchers report that Type 1 diabetes patients had moderately but significantly shorter TCRB CDR3s across all four CD4+ subsets.

Regarding this clone: Its antigen remains unidentified.

V shed 8 bases, J shed 1 base, and the junction held 8 bases outside the gene matches. Germline loops: CDR1 MDHEN, CDR2 SYDVKM. The CDR3 is made up of 14 amino acids. Reverse transcription of all isolated RNA meant that expressed TCRB transcripts were sequenced. Method: immunoSEQ multiplex PCR; TCRdb's copy keeps in-frame clones and lacks some. This table has approximately 360,000 clones, around 12% appearing once. V and J are TRBV28 and TRBJ2-7, with 7 bases aligning to TRBD2. The sequenced sample was naive CD4+ T cells from blood. This TCR came from a woman younger than 35 with type 1 diabetes. The CDR3 region has the DNA TGTGCCAGCCGTCGGGCGGGAGCGTCCTACGAGCAGTACTTC. It is translated as CASRRAGASYEQYF.